This T cell receptor beta chain derives from a study of blood T cell repertoires in COVID-19. Study overall: Specimens from acute and convalescent COVID-19 originated in the United States, Italy and Spain. Sources were T cells, B-cell-depleted T cells, or PBMCs; the material itself was cDNA or gDNA.

The authors' processing: The authors estimated nucleated cell counts from reference gene primer amplification. The repertoire was sequenced with immunoSEQ multiplex PCR; TCRdb's copy has only in-frame clones and lacks some. The D gene and trimming were derived from the DNA, and the V and J assignments and clone size from that table. The sample yields about 140,000 clones, roughly 80% seen once. V shed 6 bases and J 3 bases; nucleotides not matched to a gene: 4. The V gene's germline CDR1 is LNHDA and CDR2 SQIVND (reference sequence). This CDR3 contains 15 residues. Sequencing was carried out using peripheral blood. The receptor's source is a human donor in a cohort sampled during active COVID-19. The rearrangement links TRBV19 to TRBJ2-2; 10 bases match TRBD1. The CDR3 spells CASRDRGRDTGELFF. For the CDR3, the DNA is TGTGCCAGTAGAGACAGGGGGCGAGACACCGGGGAGCTGTTTTTT.